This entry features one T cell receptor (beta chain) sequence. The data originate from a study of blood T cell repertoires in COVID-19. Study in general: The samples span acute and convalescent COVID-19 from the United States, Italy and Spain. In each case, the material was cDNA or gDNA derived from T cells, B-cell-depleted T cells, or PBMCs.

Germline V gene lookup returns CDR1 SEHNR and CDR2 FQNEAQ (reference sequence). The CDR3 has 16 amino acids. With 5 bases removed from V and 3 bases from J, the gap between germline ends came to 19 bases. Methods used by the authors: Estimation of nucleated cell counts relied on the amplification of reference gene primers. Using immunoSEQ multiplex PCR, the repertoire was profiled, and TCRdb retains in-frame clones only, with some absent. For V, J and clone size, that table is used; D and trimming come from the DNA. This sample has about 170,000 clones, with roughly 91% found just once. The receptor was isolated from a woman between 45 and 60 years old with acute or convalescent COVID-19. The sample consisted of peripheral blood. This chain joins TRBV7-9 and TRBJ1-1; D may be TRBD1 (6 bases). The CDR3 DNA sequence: TGTGCCAGCAGCCTAAAGTACACCTACAGGGACACTGAAGCTTTCTTT. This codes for CASSLKYTYRDTEAFF. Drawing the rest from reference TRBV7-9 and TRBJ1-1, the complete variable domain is DTGVSQNPRHKITKRGQNVTFRCDPISEHNRLYWYRQTLGQGPEFLTYFQNEAQLEKSRLLSDRFSAERPKGSFSTLEIQRTEQGDSAMYLCASSLKYTYRDTEAFFGQGTRLTVV.